This T cell receptor (beta chain) was obtained from a study of blood T cell repertoires in COVID-19 (dated by TCRdb to about 2020). About the full investigation: Samples from collaborators originated in the United States, Italy and Spain and spanned both the acute and convalescent phases of COVID-19. The prospective study material was composed of cDNA or gDNA derived from T cells, B-cell-depleted T cells, or PBMCs. The dataset comprised deeply sampled blood TCRbeta repertoires from subjects exposed to, actively infected with, or recovered from COVID-19. A freely available public database, intended as a resource for researchers studying the immune response to SARS-CoV-2, is where the repertoires were released. The samples were drawn from the first 160 participants of the ongoing ImmuneRACE study and from over 950 subjects provided by 6 global collaborators. Nearly every sample came with metadata listing a de-identified subject ID, COVID-19 status, age in years and sex. Where available, HLA class I and class II types were taken from metadata supplied by the sample provider and were not determined by assay-based typing.

Results and caveats for the whole study, not just this receptor: The quantity of clinical and demographic metadata differed by source and by participant and was supplied without curation.

TCRbeta CDR3 regions were amplified from genomic DNA by means of the immunoSEQ Assay, a bias-controlled multiplex PCR. The paper's data handling went like this. The number of nucleated cells in each sample was estimated by amplification of reference gene primers within the assay. To quantify the absolute abundance of each unique TCRbeta CDR3 rearrangement, sequence reads were collapsed and filtered. Productive Simpson clonality was computed per sample as the square root of Simpson's diversity index over productive rearrangements. TCRdb carries this immuneACCESS record with in-frame sequences only. Its versions omit some clonotypes, under half of them owing to an unresolved V gene in the studies checked, with the rest unexplained. D and trimming were read from the DNA, whereas the V and J calls and clone size are those reported in that table. This sample has 200,000 to 250,000 clones in its table, and approximately 78% of those were observed once. Roughly 8% of the sample is held by the ten biggest clonotypes.

In regard to this clone: The target of this receptor is not known. Base qualities were left out, and no much larger clone turns up one base away.

At one collaborating source in Seattle, patients were enrolled during active infection and were followed longitudinally through the course of disease. Collaborating institutions collected whole blood in K2EDTA tubes following their own protocols. For TCRbeta analysis, collaborators shipped samples as frozen whole blood, isolated PBMCs, or DNA extracted from either of those sample types. Reading from cysteine to phenylalanine, the CDR3 counts 12 amino acids. Here the CDR3 DNA is all that survives: 36 bases in frame from base 1. V trim: 5 bases; J trim: 13 bases; unmatched bases: 8. Reading the germline V gene gives CDR1 SGHAT and CDR2 FQNNGV.

Source material: peripheral blood. The clonotype comes from an elderly woman with COVID-19, enrolled during active disease. Recombination linked TRBV11-2 to TRBJ2-1; TRBD1 aligns with 7 central bases. The DNA sequence follows: TGTGCCAGCAGCGCTACAGGGGTTCGCCAGTTCTTC. Translated, it gives CASSATGVRQFF. The reference TRBV11-2 and TRBJ2-1 proteins fill in what lies around the CDR3, so the full variable domain reads EAGVAQSPRYKIIEKRQSVAFWCNPISGHATLYWYQQILGQGPKLLIQFQNNGVVDDSQLPKDRFSAERLKGVDSTLKIQPAKLEDSAVYLCASSATGVRQFFGPGTRLTVL.